This record covers a single T cell receptor (beta chain). The record originates from a study of blood T cell repertoires in COVID-19. This CDR3 contains 15 residues. Trimming removed 1 base from V and 3 bases from J, with 9 bases in between. CDR1 and CDR2 from the germline V gene are MGHRA and YSYEKL. Original processing methods: It was from reference gene primer amplification that nucleated cell counts were estimated. The table came from immunoSEQ multiplex PCR; TCRdb's copy has only in-frame clones and leaves some out. Clonal size and the V and J genes are those of that table, whereas D and trimming came from the DNA. The sample holds around 140,000 clones, approximately 81% seen once.

The chain combines TRBV4-1 with TRBJ2-2; weak D call: TRBD1 (5 bases). This clonotype originated in a man aged 55 to 70 with acute or convalescent COVID-19. Material: peripheral blood. CDR3 residues: CASSQVTEDTGELFF. DNA of the CDR3: TGCGCCAGCAGCCAAGTGACAGAGGACACCGGGGAGCTGTTTTTT.